This T cell receptor beta chain originates from a study of cytomegalovirus exposure and HLA in healthy donors. Turning to the study itself: Within an early data release were about 85 million unique TCRs drawn from HLA-typed donors.

Germline V lookup: CDR1 SGHNT, CDR2 YENEEA. This CDR3 contains 16 residues. Trimming took 5 bases from V and 8 from J, leaving 21 bases between them. The PCR was carried out with 60 Vbeta primers and 13 Jbeta primers. The table came from immunoSEQ multiplex PCR; TCRdb's copy has only in-frame clones and leaves some out. The repertoire holds tens of thousands of clones, with about 80% as singletons. The TCR was taken from a man between 45 and 60 years old in good health and CMV-seropositive. Sequenced: PBMCs. The genes are TRBV11-3 and TRBJ1-4; weak D call: TRBD1 (6 bases). CDR3 sequence reads: CASSPTPHRDEEKLFF. The CDR3 DNA is TGTGCCAGCAGCCCAACCCCCCACAGGGATGAGGAAAAACTGTTTTTT.